The count of the clone carrying this T cell receptor (beta chain) is one. What it recognizes is unknown. These data belong to a study of cytotoxic CD8 clonotypes in ibrutinib-treated CLL. Study in general: Investigators reported 25 or so partial and 2 complete responses; after median 68 months, 14 patients remained remitted and about twelve progressed. A median about 11 months of treatment, range 6 to 36, preceded the collection of response samples.

This table comes from immunoSEQ multiplex PCR, and its TCRdb copy is limited to in-frame clones, with some not included. The table has some 310,000 clones, almost 80% seen once. Regarding the study as a whole: Measured clonality at baseline was greater than in age-matched healthy donors and tracked with circulating CD8+ T-cell counts.

The source of this sequence is a human donor with chronic lymphocytic leukemia. Sequenced here: PBMCs, sampled before ibrutinib treatment.

CDR3 nucleotides: TGTGCCAGCACCCCGGACAGTGTCGAGCAGTACTTC. Translating gives CASTPDSVEQYF. The J gene is TRBJ2-7, the V gene TRBV7-8; maybe TRBD1 (6 bases). Trimming left V 7 bases short and J 6 bases short, with 13 bases between. From germline, CDR1 is SGHVS and CDR2 FQNEAQ. The CDR3 covers 12 residues.